The 19 T cell receptor beta chains reported below all come from one sample, sequenced in a study of blood T cell repertoires in COVID-19. The assay was immunoSEQ multiplex PCR, and TCRdb's table has in-frame clones only and misses some. The sample includes roughly 52,000 clones, around 83% of them seen just once. Material: peripheral blood. The source is a human donor in a cohort sampled during active COVID-19.

The chain recombines TRBV5-1 with TRBJ2-1, with 14 bases aligning to TRBD2. The germline V gene has CDR1 SGHRS and CDR2 YFSETQ. V lost 4 bases and J lost 7; bases outside the gene matches: 4. The CDR3 length is 15 residues. DNA for the CDR3: TGCGCCAGCAGCCCGACTAGCGGGGGGGCAAATGAGCAGTTCTTC. This sequence encodes CASSPTSGGANEQFF.

This clone was counted only a few times. The rearrangement joins TRBV6-5 to TRBJ1-1; possibly TRBD1 for D (6 bases). V lost 6 bases and J lost 4, with 9 bases in between. There are 12 residues in the CDR3. Germline-derived CDR1 and CDR2 are MNHEY and SVGAGI. CDR3 in amino acids: CASRQGGTEAFF. The CDR3 DNA follows: TGTGCCAGCAGACAGGGCGGCACTGAAGCTTTCTTT.

This clone appeared a few times. This chain uses TRBV6-6 with TRBJ2-2; 10 positions match TRBD2. CDR3 length: 15 amino acids. The germline CDR1 and CDR2 sequences are MNHNY and SVGAGI (reference sequence). J was trimmed by 5 bases and V by 6 bases; bases with no gene match: 6. CDR3 nucleotide sequence: TGTGCCAGCAGACCGGCTAGCGGGGGAACCGGGGAGCTGTTTTTT. Its translation: CASRPASGGTGELFF.

The chain couples TRBV5-1 to TRBJ2-1, with D maybe TRBD1 (6 bases). Germline assignment: CDR1 SGHRS and CDR2 YFSETQ. Trimming removed 1 base at V and 6 bases at J, with 11 bases between. This CDR3 region has 14 residues. DNA of the CDR3: TGCGCCAGCAGCTTGCGGGCAGGGGTCAATGAGCAGTTCTTC. It specifies CASSLRAGVNEQFF.

The genes are TRBV10-1 and TRBJ2-3; TRBD1 is a possible D gene (7 bases). The CDR3 has 16 residues. Germline CDR1 and CDR2: WNHNN and SYGVQD (reference sequence). V was pared by 0 bases and J by 6 bases, with 16 bases between. The CDR3 protein is CASSESSPGGPDTQYF. The CDR3 DNA reads as TGCGCCAGCAGTGAGTCTTCTCCAGGGGGGCCGGATACGCAGTATTTT.

This chain joins TRBV23-1 and TRBJ2-7; D gene ambiguous. TRBV23-1 is designated an ORF whose function remains uncertain. V dropped 8 bases and J dropped 0 bases, with 17 bases sitting between them. The CDR3 extends over 15 amino acids. The CDR3 coding sequence is TGCGCCAGCTTTACGCGCTGTAGCAGCTCCTACGAGCAGTACTTC. Translating gives CASFTRCSSSYEQYF.

This chain links TRBV19 with TRBJ1-4, with TRBD1 matching over 9 bases. Germline V gene lookup returns CDR1 LNHDA and CDR2 SQIVND (reference sequence). This CDR3 region has 15 residues. Trimming removed 6 bases from V and 8 bases from J; junction bases left unmatched: 10. This CDR3 is CASSKRQGGAEKLFF. CDR3 bases: TGTGCCAGTAGCAAACGACAGGGGGGAGCGGAAAAACTGTTTTTT.

This chain links TRBV15 with TRBJ1-1, with D maybe TRBD1 (6 bases). The CDR3 contains 13 residues. V lost 5 bases and J lost 1, with 8 bases in between. Germline values: CDR1 LNHNV, CDR2 YYDKDF (reference sequence). Here the CDR3 DNA reads TGTGCCACCAGCGACAGGCAGAACACTGAAGCTTTCTTT. Translation: CATSDRQNTEAFF.

This clone was seen more than once but under ten times. The chain uses TRBV3-1 (or the pseudogene TRBV3-2) and TRBJ1-2; no firm D call. The CDR3 sequence is 14 residues long. V gave up 3 bases and J gave up 2 bases, with 10 bases separating them. Looked up from germline, CDR1 is LGHDT and CDR2 is YNNKEL (reference sequence). CDR3 DNA sequence: TGTGCCAGCAGCCAGAACAGAGTAAACTATGGCTACACCTTC. Its translation: CASSQNRVNYGYTF.

The gene calls are TRBV5-8 and TRBJ2-1; 7 nucleotides agree with TRBD2. Germline assignment: CDR1 SGHTS and CDR2 YDEGEE. V was pared by 3 bases and J by 0 bases, with 3 bases of the junction left unmatched. The CDR3 spans 15 residues. CDR3 sequence: CASSYSGASYNEQFF. The CDR3 coding sequence is TGTGCCAGCAGCTACAGCGGGGCCTCCTACAATGAGCAGTTCTTC. The entire variable domain, with the rest obtained from reference TRBV5-8 and TRBJ2-1, is as follows: EAGVTQSPTHLIKTRGQQATLRCSPISGHTSVYWYQQALGLGLQFLLWYDEGEERNRGNFPPRFSGRQFPNYSSELNVNALELEDSALYLCASSYSGASYNEQFFGPGTRLTVL.

The chain uses TRBV4-1 and TRBJ2-1; TRBD1 agrees at 10 bases. J was trimmed by 4 bases and V by 2 bases; bases with no gene match: 14. The length of the CDR3 is 19 residues. Looked up from germline, CDR1 is MGHRA and CDR2 is YSYEKL. CDR3 coding DNA: TGCGCCAGCAGCCAATGGGGAACCCGGGACAGGGGACCTTACAATGAGCAGTTCTTC. The encoded protein is CASSQWGTRDRGPYNEQFF.

The chain links TRBV20-1 to TRBJ2-1; D possibly corresponds to TRBD1 (6 bases). The CDR3 has 11 residues. V shed 3 bases and J shed 7 bases, with 7 bases lying between them. Looked up from germline, CDR1 is DFQATT and CDR2 is SNEGSKA (reference sequence). This chain's CDR3 is CSASRGNEQFF. CDR3 DNA: TGCAGTGCTAGCAGGGGTAATGAGCAGTTCTTC.

V usage is TRBV5-6 and J usage is TRBJ2-5; D ambiguous. CDR3 length: 11 amino acids. V gave up 5 bases and J gave up 5 bases, with 7 bases separating them. Germline V gene data show CDR1 as SGHDT and CDR2 as YYEEEE. Here the CDR3 DNA reads TGTGCCAGCAGGCTCGGGGAGACCCAGTACTTC. Its translation is CASRLGETQYF.

The J gene is TRBJ2-7, the V gene TRBV2, with 11 bases matching TRBD2. The CDR3 is 16 amino acids. The junction had 6 bases not matched to a gene; V was cut back by 5 bases and J by 0 bases. Germline CDR1 is SNHLY and CDR2 is FYNNEI. The CDR3 sequence is CASSSPSGGISYEQYF. For the CDR3, the DNA is TGTGCCAGCAGTTCACCTAGCGGGGGGATCTCCTACGAGCAGTACTTC.

This sequence joins TRBV10-3 and TRBJ2-1; D might be TRBD2 (6 bases). In germline, CDR1 is ENHRY, CDR2 SYGVKD. The CDR3 contains 14 residues. The ends were cut back, 3 bases at V and 7 bases at J, with 13 bases in the middle. CDR3 DNA: TGTGCCATCAGTGAAGGGACTCGCGGTAATGAGCAGTTCTTC. Residues: CAISEGTRGNEQFF.

V is TRBV10-2 and J is TRBJ1-3; D is undetermined. Germline CDR1 WSHSY, CDR2 SAAADI. The V end was cut by 4 bases, the J end by 0 bases, with 7 bases between. This CDR3 is 14 amino acids long. CDR3 protein: CASSVGSSGNTIYF. Here the CDR3 DNA reads TGCGCCAGCAGTGTCGGTAGCTCTGGAAACACCATATATTTT.

The chain combines TRBV6-5 with TRBJ2-7; 7 bases line up with TRBD1. V shed 9 bases and J 4 bases; nucleotides not matched to a gene: 9. Per germline, CDR1 MNHEY and CDR2 SVGAGI. CDR3 length: 13 amino acids. The CDR3 region has the DNA TGTGCCAGTACCGGGACAGTAAGGTACGAGCAGTACTTC. Its protein is CASTGTVRYEQYF.

This clone was seen a handful of times. The chain employs TRBV5-3 and TRBJ2-1; TRBD2 might be the D (6 bases). TRBV5-3 is an ORF, and what it does is uncertain. This CDR3 contains 16 residues. V lost 0 bases and J 2 bases, leaving 12 bases between the germline ends. As DNA, the CDR3 is TGTGCCAGAAGCTTGGGTCTCGGGGGACCCTACAATGAGCAGTTCTTC. Residues: CARSLGLGGPYNEQFF.

The CDR3 DNA sequence: TGTGCCAGCAGTGCTAGGACTAGCGGGGGGGTAGGTGAGCAGTTCTTC. It codes for CASSARTSGGVGEQFF. The genes are TRBV6-6 and TRBJ2-1; 15 nucleotides align to TRBD2. This CDR3 is built from 16 residues. Germline CDR1 reads MNHNY; CDR2 reads SVGAGI (reference sequence). After removal of 5 bases from V and 9 bases from J, the junction contained 8 bases not matched to a gene.